One sample yielded the 24 T cell receptor beta chains listed below, sequenced in a study of blood T cell repertoires in COVID-19. Libraries were prepared by immunoSEQ multiplex PCR; TCRdb keeps only in-frame clonotypes and omits some of them. Seen here are 150,000 to 200,000 clones, roughly 87% observed once, and the top ten hold 6% to 7.5%. Sequencing used PBMCs or T cells enriched from blood (not recorded which). These receptors all stem from a woman between 45 and 65 years old who had recovered from COVID-19.

The V call is TRBV29-1, the J call TRBJ1-1, with a weak D call TRBD1 (5 bases). V was pared by 7 bases and J by 7 bases, with 16 bases between. The CDR3 is made up of 12 amino acids. Germline V gives CDR1 SQVTM, CDR2 ANQGSEA. The CDR3 DNA reads as TGCAGCGCTAAGTCCGGGGGAAGTGAAGCTTTCTTT. Translating it yields CSAKSGGSEAFF.

V is TRBV5-1 and J is TRBJ2-3, with TRBD2 as a possible D gene (5 bases). Deletions cut 2 bases from V and 2 bases from J, with 9 bases between. This CDR3 region has 14 residues. Per germline, CDR1 SGHRS and CDR2 YFSETQ. Written as DNA, the CDR3 is TGCGCCAGCAGCTTCGGGGTCCTCACAGATACGCAGTATTTT. Protein: CASSFGVLTDTQYF.

This chain links TRBV29-1 with TRBJ1-3; maybe TRBD1 (5 bases). Trimming removed 4 bases at V and 2 bases at J, with 12 bases between. The CDR3 consists of 14 residues. In germline, CDR1 is SQVTM, CDR2 ANQGSEA. This CDR3 reads CSVGGSGTGNTIYF. The CDR3 bases are TGCAGCGTTGGGGGATCAGGGACTGGAAACACCATATATTTT.

The chain employs TRBV3-1 (or the pseudogene TRBV3-2) and TRBJ2-7, with TRBD2 matching 10 bases. CDR1 and CDR2 (germline): LGHDT, YNNKEL (reference sequence). The ends lost 2 bases at V and 3 bases at J; junction bases unmatched: 10. This CDR3 comprises 17 residues. DNA of the CDR3: TGTGCCAGCAGCCAACTTTCTCGGCTAGCGGGAGTCTACGAGCAGTACTTC. Translation: CASSQLSRLAGVYEQYF.

This clone appeared many times. The chain uses TRBV11-3 and TRBJ2-7; 8 nucleotides match TRBD1. The germline V gene has CDR1 SGHNT and CDR2 YENEEA. The CDR3 consists of 18 residues. The trim removed 3 bases at V and 3 bases at J, leaving 16 bases unmatched. CDR3 nucleotides: TGTGCCAGCAGCTTGGAGGACAGGGCCAGCGGTTTCGTCTACGAGCAGTACTTC. Protein: CASSLEDRASGFVYEQYF.

A remark on this clone: The CDR3 end shows no conserved phenylalanine or tryptophan, and so a read error is likely. No DNA is shown, since the ends of the CDR3 on it are uncertain; the CDR3 is the one TCRdb lists. V and J are TRBV20-1 and TRBJ2-7; the table assigns TRBD1, which was not confirmed against the DNA. Per germline, CDR1 DFQATT and CDR2 SNEGSKA (reference sequence). From its first to its last residue, the CDR3 has 9 amino acids. The CDR3 sequence is CSATEGEAP.

This chain connects TRBV9 to TRBJ1-1, with TRBD1 matching 9 bases. The CDR3 spans 17 residues. Trimming took 3 bases from V and 0 from J; bases not matched to a gene: 9. Germline CDR1 is SGDLS and CDR2 is YYNGEE. This chain's CDR3 is CASSATGGQLMNTEAFF. The CDR3, as DNA: TGTGCCAGCAGCGCGACAGGGGGACAACTCATGAACACTGAAGCTTTCTTT.

The rearrangement joins TRBV11-3 to TRBJ2-2; TRBD1 might be the D (5 bases). Germline V gives CDR1 SGHNT, CDR2 YENEEA. V shed 3 bases and J shed 1 base, with 6 bases lying between them. The CDR3 runs 14 residues. The CDR3 protein is CASSFGQNTGELFF. CDR3 sequence (DNA): TGTGCCAGCAGCTTTGGACAGAACACCGGGGAGCTGTTTTTT.

This clone was found once. The chain employs TRBV6-5 and TRBJ1-1; D gene unclear. This CDR3 spans 14 amino acids. V was trimmed by 6 bases and J by 2 bases, leaving 13 bases between them. CDR1 is MNHEY and CDR2 is SVGAGI in the germline V gene. DNA of the CDR3: TGTGCCAGCAGCTACGGAGGGTCCAACACTGAAGCTTTCTTT. Protein sequence: CASSYGGSNTEAFF.

The gene calls are TRBV5-1 and TRBJ2-2; 11 nucleotides agree with TRBD2. Germline CDR1 SGHRS, CDR2 YFSETQ. The junction had 10 bases not matched to a gene; V was cut back by 4 bases and J by 5 bases. This CDR3 comprises 17 residues. CDR3 nucleotide sequence: TGCGCCAGCAGCGCACCGGGGACTAGCGGTTTTACCGGGGAGCTGTTTTTT. This translates into CASSAPGTSGFTGELFF.

This sequence joins TRBV12-3 or TRBV12-4 and TRBJ2-7; tentatively, D is TRBD1 (6 bases). The CDR3 consists of 13 residues. V was trimmed by 5 bases and J by 3 bases, leaving 11 bases between them. The CDR3 sequence: CASSAGEFYEQYF. CDR3 nucleotide sequence: TGTGCCAGCAGTGCAGGGGAGTTCTACGAGCAGTACTTC.

The gene calls are TRBV30 and TRBJ2-7; D unclear. CDR3 size: 13 residues. V lost 3 bases and J lost 4, with 13 bases in between. CDR1 and CDR2 (germline): GTSNPN, SVGIG (reference sequence). The CDR3 DNA reads as TGTGCCTGGAGGAATGTTCCCGGGTACGAGCAGTACTTC. This codes for CAWRNVPGYEQYF.

The genes are TRBV28 and TRBJ1-1; D is unclear. Trimming left V 6 bases short and J 2 bases short, with 13 bases between. CDR3 length: 14 amino acids. From germline, CDR1 is MDHEN and CDR2 SYDVKM. The CDR3 sequence: CASSPREGNTEAFF. In DNA, the CDR3 is TGTGCCAGCAGCCCTAGGGAGGGCAACACTGAAGCTTTCTTT.

This chain joins TRBV18 and TRBJ1-4; 7 positions match TRBD1. The CDR3 is 15 residues long. Germline-derived CDR1 and CDR2 are KGHSH and LQKENI. The V segment lost 0 bases and the J segment 5 bases; nucleotides outside the gene matches: 3. The CDR3 DNA sequence: TGTGCCAGCTCACCACCCGGGACAGCGAATGAAAAACTGTTTTTT. Translated, it gives CASSPPGTANEKLFF. Based on the CDR3 plus reference TRBV18 and TRBJ1-4, the full variable domain is NAGVMQNPRHLVRRRGQEARLRCSPMKGHSHVYWYRQLPEEGLKFMVYLQKENIIDESGMPKERFSAEFPKEGPSILRIQQVVRGDSAAYFCASSPPGTANEKLFFGSGTQLSVL.

This chain links TRBV3-1 (or the pseudogene TRBV3-2) with TRBJ2-3; 8 bases line up with TRBD2. After removal of 2 bases from V and 4 bases from J, the junction contained 5 bases not matched to a gene. CDR1 LGHDT and CDR2 YNNKEL come from the germline V gene (reference sequence). There are 15 residues in the CDR3. The DNA for the CDR3 is TGTGCCAGCAGCCAACGGGGGGGCGGCCCAGATACGCAGTATTTT. Protein sequence: CASSQRGGGPDTQYF.

The chain uses TRBV7-8 and TRBJ2-3, with TRBD1 identical over 8 bases. Germline V CDR1 and CDR2: SGHVS, FQNEAQ. The CDR3 sequence is 19 residues long. Trimming cost V 3 bases and J 1 base; bases outside gene matches: 15. The CDR3 DNA reads as TGTGCCAGCAGCTTGCAACTTACCAAGGGACAGGCGGGCACAGATACGCAGTATTTT. Translated: CASSLQLTKGQAGTDTQYF.

The chain joins TRBV7-8 to TRBJ2-7; 7 nucleotides align to TRBD2. The CDR3 spans 14 residues. J gave up 6 bases and V 5 bases, and 10 bases lay outside the gene matches. Germline values: CDR1 SGHVS, CDR2 FQNEAQ. DNA of the CDR3: TGTGCCAGCAGCGGACGGGAGGCGGACGGCGAGCAGTACTTC. Its protein is CASSGREADGEQYF.

The chain recombines TRBV9 with TRBJ1-1, with no clear D. Between the trimmed V and J ends, which lost 6 bases and 1 base, there was a span of 10 bases. The germline V gene has CDR1 SGDLS and CDR2 YYNGEE. The CDR3 length is 13 residues. The CDR3, as DNA: TGTGCCAGCACCGGGGTAGGGAACACTGAAGCTTTCTTT. It encodes CASTGVGNTEAFF.

The genes are TRBV27 and TRBJ2-2; maybe TRBD1 (6 bases). V lost 3 bases, J lost 0 bases, and 14 bases lay in between. CDR1 is MNHEY, CDR2 SMNVEV, per germline (reference sequence). This CDR3 has 17 amino acids. The CDR3 region has the DNA TGTGCCAGCAGTTTCAGATGGACAGCACCGAACACCGGGGAGCTGTTTTTT. Translation: CASSFRWTAPNTGELFF.

A single count supports this clone. This rearrangement joins TRBV19 to TRBJ2-1, with 13 positions matching TRBD2. The germline V gene encodes CDR1 LNHDA and CDR2 SQIVND (reference sequence). J was trimmed by 3 bases and V by 6 bases; bases with no gene match: 14. The CDR3 loop spans 19 amino acids. The CDR3: CASSSGPGTSGTFYNEQFF. Written as DNA, the CDR3 is TGTGCCAGTAGCTCGGGACCCGGGACTAGCGGGACATTCTACAATGAGCAGTTCTTC.

This chain connects TRBV9 to TRBJ2-2; D gene unclear. The ends were cut back, 4 bases at V and 1 base at J, with 11 bases in the middle. Germline V gene data show CDR1 as SGDLS and CDR2 as YYNGEE. The CDR3 contains 15 residues. In DNA form, the CDR3 reads TGTGCCAGCAGCTCCCGACTCCAGAACACCGGGGAGCTGTTTTTT. This gives the protein CASSSRLQNTGELFF. Together with reference TRBV9 and TRBJ2-2, the CDR3 gives the full variable domain: DSGVTQTPKHLITATGQRVTLRCSPRSGDLSVYWYQQSLDQGLQFLIQYYNGEERAKGNILERFSAQQFPDLHSELNLSSLELGDSALYFCASSSRLQNTGELFFGEGSRLTVL.

This clone was counted between two and nine times. This chain joins TRBV27 and TRBJ2-3; 7 bases align to TRBD2. CDR1 is MNHEY, CDR2 SMNVEV, per germline (reference sequence). This CDR3 comprises 14 residues. J gave up 6 bases and V 5 bases, and 8 bases lay outside the gene matches. The DNA for the CDR3 is TGTGCCAGCAGTCCTTCTAGCGGATGGGATACGCAGTATTTT. The encoded protein is CASSPSSGWDTQYF.

The chain employs TRBV5-1 and TRBJ2-7, with 7 nucleotides matching TRBD1. V was pared by 3 bases and J by 3 bases, with 12 bases of the junction left unmatched. The germline V gene has CDR1 SGHRS and CDR2 YFSETQ. This CDR3 comprises 16 residues. DNA for the CDR3: TGCGCCAGCAGCTCCGCCACCGGGACAGTTCGCTACGAGCAGTACTTC. As protein: CASSSATGTVRYEQYF.

This sequence joins TRBV7-2 and TRBJ2-2, with a weak D call TRBD2 (6 bases). V was trimmed by 10 bases and J by 0 bases, leaving 15 bases between them. Per germline, CDR1 SGHTA and CDR2 FQGNSA. This CDR3 region has 15 residues. CDR3 loop: CATTAGRANTGELFF. For the CDR3, the DNA is TGTGCCACCACGGCCGGGAGAGCGAACACCGGGGAGCTGTTTTTT. Looking up the rest from reference TRBV7-2 and TRBJ2-2 gives the full variable domain: GAGVSQSPSNKVTEKGKDVELRCDPISGHTALYWYRQSLGQGLEFLIYFQGNSAPDKSGLPSDRFSAERTGGSVSTLTIQRTQQEDSAVYLCATTAGRANTGELFFGEGSRLTVL.